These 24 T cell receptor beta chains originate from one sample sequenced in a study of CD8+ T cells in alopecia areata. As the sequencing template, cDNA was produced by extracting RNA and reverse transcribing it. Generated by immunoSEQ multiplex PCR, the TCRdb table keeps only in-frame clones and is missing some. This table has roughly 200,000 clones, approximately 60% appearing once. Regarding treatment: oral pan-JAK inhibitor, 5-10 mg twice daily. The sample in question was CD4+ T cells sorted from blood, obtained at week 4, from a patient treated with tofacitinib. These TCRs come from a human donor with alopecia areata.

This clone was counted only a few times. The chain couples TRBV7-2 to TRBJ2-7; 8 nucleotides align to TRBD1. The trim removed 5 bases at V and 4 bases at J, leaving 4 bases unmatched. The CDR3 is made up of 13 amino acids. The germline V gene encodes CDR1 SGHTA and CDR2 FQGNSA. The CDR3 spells CASSTGQVYEQYF. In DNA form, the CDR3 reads TGTGCCAGCAGCACGGGACAGGTTTACGAGCAGTACTTC.

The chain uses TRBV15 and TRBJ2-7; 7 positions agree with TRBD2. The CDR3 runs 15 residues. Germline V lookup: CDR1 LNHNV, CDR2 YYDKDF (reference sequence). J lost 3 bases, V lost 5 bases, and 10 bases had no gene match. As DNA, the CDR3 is TGTGCCACCAGCTTAACGACTAGCTATAACTACGAGCAGTACTTC. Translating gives CATSLTTSYNYEQYF.

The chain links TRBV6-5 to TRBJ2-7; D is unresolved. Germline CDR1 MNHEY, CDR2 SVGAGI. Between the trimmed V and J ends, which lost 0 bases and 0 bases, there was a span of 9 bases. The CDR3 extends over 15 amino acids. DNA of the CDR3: TGTGCCAGCAGTTACTCTACCATTTACTCCTACGAGCAGTACTTC. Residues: CASSYSTIYSYEQYF.

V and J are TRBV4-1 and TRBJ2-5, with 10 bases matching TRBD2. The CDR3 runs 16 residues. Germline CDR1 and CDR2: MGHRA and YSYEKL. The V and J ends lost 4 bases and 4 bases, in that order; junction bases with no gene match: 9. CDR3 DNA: TGCGCCAGCAGCCGTCTAGCGGGGGCCCCCCCAGAGACCCAGTACTTC. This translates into CASSRLAGAPPETQYF.

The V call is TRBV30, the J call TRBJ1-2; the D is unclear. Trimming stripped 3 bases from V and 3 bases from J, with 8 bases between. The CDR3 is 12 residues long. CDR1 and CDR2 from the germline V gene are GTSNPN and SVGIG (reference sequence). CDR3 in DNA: TGTGCCTGGAGGAGGGTCGACTATGGCTACACCTTC. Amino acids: CAWRRVDYGYTF.

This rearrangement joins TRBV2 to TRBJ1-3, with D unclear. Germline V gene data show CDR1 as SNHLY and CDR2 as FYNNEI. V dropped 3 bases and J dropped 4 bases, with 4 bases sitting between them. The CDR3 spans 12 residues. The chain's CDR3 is CASSERGNTIYF. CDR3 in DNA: TGTGCCAGCAGTGAGCGAGGAAACACCATATATTTT.

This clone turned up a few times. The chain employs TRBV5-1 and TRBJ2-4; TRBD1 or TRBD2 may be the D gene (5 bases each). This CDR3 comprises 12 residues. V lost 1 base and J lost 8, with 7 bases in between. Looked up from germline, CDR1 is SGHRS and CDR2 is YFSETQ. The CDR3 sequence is CASSLRGDIQYF. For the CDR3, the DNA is TGCGCCAGCAGCTTGCGAGGGGACATTCAGTACTTC. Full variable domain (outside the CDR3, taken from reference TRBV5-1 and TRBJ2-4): KAGVTQTPRYLIKTRGQQVTLSCSPISGHRSVSWYQQTPGQGLQFLFEYFSETQRNKGNFPGRFSGRQFSNSRSEMNVSTLELGDSALYLCASSLRGDIQYFGAGTRLSVL.

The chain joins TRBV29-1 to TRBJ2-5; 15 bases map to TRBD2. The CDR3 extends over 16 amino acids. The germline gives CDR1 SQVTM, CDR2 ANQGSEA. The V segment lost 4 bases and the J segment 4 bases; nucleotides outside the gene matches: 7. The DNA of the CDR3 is TGCAGCGTTGGAGAGGGACTAGCGGGGGGAGCAGAGACCCAGTACTTC. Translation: CSVGEGLAGGAETQYF. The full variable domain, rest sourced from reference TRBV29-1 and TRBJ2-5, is SAVISQKPSRDICQRGTSLTIQCQVDSQVTMMFWYRQQPGQSLTLIATANQGSEATYESGFVIDKFPISRPNLTFSTLTVSNMSPEDSSIYLCSVGEGLAGGAETQYFGPGTRLLVL.

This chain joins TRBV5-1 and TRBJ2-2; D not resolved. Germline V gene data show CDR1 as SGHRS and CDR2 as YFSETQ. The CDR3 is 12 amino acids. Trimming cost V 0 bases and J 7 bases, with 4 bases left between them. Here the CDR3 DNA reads TGCGCCAGCAGCTTGGACTACGGGGAGCTGTTTTTT. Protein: CASSLDYGELFF. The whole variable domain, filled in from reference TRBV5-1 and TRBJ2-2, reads KAGVTQTPRYLIKTRGQQVTLSCSPISGHRSVSWYQQTPGQGLQFLFEYFSETQRNKGNFPGRFSGRQFSNSRSEMNVSTLELGDSALYLCASSLDYGELFFGEGSRLTVL.

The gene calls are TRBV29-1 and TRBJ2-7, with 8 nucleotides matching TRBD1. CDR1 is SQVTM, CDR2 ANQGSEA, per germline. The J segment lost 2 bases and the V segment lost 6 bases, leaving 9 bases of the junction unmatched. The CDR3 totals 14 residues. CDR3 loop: CSVLGTGATYEQYF. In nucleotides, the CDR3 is TGCAGCGTCCTCGGGACAGGAGCTACCTACGAGCAGTACTTC.

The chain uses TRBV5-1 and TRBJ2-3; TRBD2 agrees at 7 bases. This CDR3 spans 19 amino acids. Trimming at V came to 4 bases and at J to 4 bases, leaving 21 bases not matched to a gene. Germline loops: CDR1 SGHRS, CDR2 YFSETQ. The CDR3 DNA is TGCGCCAGCAGCCCGGCCGGGACTACCTCCCGGGGCGGGTCAGATACGCAGTATTTT. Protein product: CASSPAGTTSRGGSDTQYF.

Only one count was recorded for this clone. DNA for the CDR3: TGTGCCAGCAGTGTAGGACTAGCCTCCCAGTACTTC. It translates to CASSVGLASQYF. The rearrangement joins TRBV2 to TRBJ2-5; 8 bases align to TRBD2. The CDR3 spans 12 residues. Trimming at V came to 4 bases and at J to 9 bases, leaving 4 bases not matched to a gene. Looked up from germline, CDR1 is SNHLY and CDR2 is FYNNEI.

As DNA, the CDR3 is TGCAGTGCTACCCCTTCTGGGCCCCAGCATTTT. It specifies CSATPSGPQHF. The chain joins TRBV20-1 to TRBJ1-5; D gene ambiguous. Germline lookup yields CDR1 DFQATT and CDR2 SNEGSKA (reference sequence). CDR3 length: 11 amino acids. V lost 4 bases, J lost 9 bases, and 10 bases lay in between.

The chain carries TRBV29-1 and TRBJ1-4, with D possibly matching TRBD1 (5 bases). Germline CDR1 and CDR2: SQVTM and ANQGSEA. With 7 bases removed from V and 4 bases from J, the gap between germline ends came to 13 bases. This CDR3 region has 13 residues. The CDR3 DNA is TGCAGCGGTACGCGGGGGGGTAATGAAAAACTGTTTTTT. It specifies CSGTRGGNEKLFF.

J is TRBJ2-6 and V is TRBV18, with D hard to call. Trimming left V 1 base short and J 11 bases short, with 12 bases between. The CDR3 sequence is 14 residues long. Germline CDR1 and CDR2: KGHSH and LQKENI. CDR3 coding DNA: TGTGCCAGCTCACCACAGGCCCCCCCTTACGTCCTGACTTTC. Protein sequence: CASSPQAPPYVLTF.

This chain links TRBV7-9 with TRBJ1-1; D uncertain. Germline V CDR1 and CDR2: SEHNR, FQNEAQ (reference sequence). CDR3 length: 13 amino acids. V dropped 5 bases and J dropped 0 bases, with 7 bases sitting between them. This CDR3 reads CASSQSVNTEAFF. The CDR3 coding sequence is TGTGCCAGCAGCCAATCGGTGAACACTGAAGCTTTCTTT.

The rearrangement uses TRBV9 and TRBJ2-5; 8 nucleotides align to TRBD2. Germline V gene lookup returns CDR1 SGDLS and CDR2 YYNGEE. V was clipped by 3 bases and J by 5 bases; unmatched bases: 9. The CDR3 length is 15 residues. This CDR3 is CASSGQGQRGETQYF. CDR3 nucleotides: TGTGCCAGCAGCGGCCAGGGTCAGCGGGGGGAGACCCAGTACTTC. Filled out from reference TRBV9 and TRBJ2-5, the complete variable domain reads DSGVTQTPKHLITATGQRVTLRCSPRSGDLSVYWYQQSLDQGLQFLIQYYNGEERAKGNILERFSAQQFPDLHSELNLSSLELGDSALYFCASSGQGQRGETQYFGPGTRLLVL.

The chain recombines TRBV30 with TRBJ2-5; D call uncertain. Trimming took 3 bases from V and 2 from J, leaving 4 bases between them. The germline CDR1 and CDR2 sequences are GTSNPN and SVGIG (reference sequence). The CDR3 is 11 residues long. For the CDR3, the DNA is TGTGCCTGGAGGGGTCAAGAGACCCAGTACTTC. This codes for CAWRGQETQYF.

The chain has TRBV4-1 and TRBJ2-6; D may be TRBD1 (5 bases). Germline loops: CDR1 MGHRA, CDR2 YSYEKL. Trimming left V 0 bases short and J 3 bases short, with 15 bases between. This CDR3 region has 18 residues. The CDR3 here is CASSQDATQGIGANVLTF. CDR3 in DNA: TGCGCCAGCAGCCAAGATGCTACTCAGGGTATTGGGGCCAACGTCCTGACTTTC.

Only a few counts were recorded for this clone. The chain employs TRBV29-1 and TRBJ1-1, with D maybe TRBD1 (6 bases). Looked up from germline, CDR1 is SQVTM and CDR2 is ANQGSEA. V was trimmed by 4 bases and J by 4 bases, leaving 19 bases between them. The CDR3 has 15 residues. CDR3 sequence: CSVALTPGAPTEAFF. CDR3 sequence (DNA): TGCAGCGTTGCTTTAACTCCAGGGGCCCCCACTGAAGCTTTCTTT.

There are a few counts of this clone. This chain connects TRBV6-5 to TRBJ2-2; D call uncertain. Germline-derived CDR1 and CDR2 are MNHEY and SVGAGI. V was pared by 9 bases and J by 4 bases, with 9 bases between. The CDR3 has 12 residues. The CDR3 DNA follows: TGTGCCAGTCGTCGAAGCACCGGGGAGCTGTTTTTT. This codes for CASRRSTGELFF.

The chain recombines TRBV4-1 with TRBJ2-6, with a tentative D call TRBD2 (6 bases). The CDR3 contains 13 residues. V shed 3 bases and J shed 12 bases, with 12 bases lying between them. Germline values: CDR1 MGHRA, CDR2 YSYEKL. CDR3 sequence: CASSHVLGGVLTF. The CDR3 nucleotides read TGCGCCAGCAGCCACGTGCTCGGGGGCGTCCTGACTTTC.

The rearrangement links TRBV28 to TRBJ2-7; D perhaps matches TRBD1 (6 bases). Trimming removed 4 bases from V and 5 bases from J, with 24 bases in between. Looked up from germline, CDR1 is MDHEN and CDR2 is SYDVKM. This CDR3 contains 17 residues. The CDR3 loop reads CASSSITGLVIANEQYF. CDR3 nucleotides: TGTGCCAGCAGTTCAATCACAGGGCTGGTGATCGCTAACGAGCAGTACTTC.

The CDR3 DNA sequence: TGTGCCGAAAAGTGGGGAGACGAGCAGTACTTC. Encoded protein: CAEKWGDEQYF. The gene calls are TRBV25-1 and TRBJ2-7; TRBD2 might be the D (5 bases). The CDR3 runs to 11 residues. The V gene's germline CDR1 is MGHDK and CDR2 SYGVNS. Trimming pared 11 bases from V and 5 bases from J, leaving 13 bases between.